This TCR beta chain was sequenced during a study of blood T cell repertoires in COVID-19. Study overall: T cells, B-cell-depleted T cells, or PBMCs provided the cDNA or gDNA that served as material.

The CDR3 consists of 15 residues. V dropped 3 bases and J dropped 7; count of bases not matched to a gene: 7. Germline values: CDR1 SGHDT, CDR2 YYEEEE. Clones were read by immunoSEQ multiplex PCR, and TCRdb kept only the in-frame ones, dropping some. Among 130,000 to 150,000 clones listed, 87% were seen once. The rearrangement joins TRBV5-6 to TRBJ1-6; 7 bases line up with TRBD1. This clonotype originated in a man aged 80 or over with acute or convalescent COVID-19. Sequencing was done on a sample of peripheral blood. In DNA form, the CDR3 reads TGTGCCAGCAGCTGGGACAGAACTTTCAATTCACCCCTCCACTTT. As protein: CASSWDRTFNSPLHF.